These T cell receptor beta chains were read from a single sample in a study of metastatic and nonmetastatic thyroid tumors. TCRdb re-called the PCR reads via MiXCR. The repertoire holds tens of thousands of clones, with 10% to 15% as singletons. The sample was blood. All receptors derive from a female donor with papillary thyroid cancer or a benign thyroid nodule (not recorded which). Some clones in this sample may be carry-over from other donors' samples. Each CDR3 is given with its conserved first and last residue. D genes are given only for firm matches. The size entry is marked missing in some rows and otherwise reads once, few, many or a size class.

clone_size d_call j_call v_call cdr3_aa cdr3_nt
few - TRBJ2-7 TRBV6-1 CASSDDRYEQYF TGTGCCAGCAGCGACGACCGCTACGAGCAGTACTTC
once - TRBJ1-1 TRBV9 CASSVADKGLLNTEAFF TGTGCCAGCAGCGTAGCAGATAAAGGACTCCTGAACACTGAAGCTTTCTTT
many TRBD1 TRBJ1-2 TRBV28 CASSLGQSGYTF TGTGCCAGCAGTTTGGGACAGAGTGGCTACACCTTC
- TRBD1 TRBJ1-4 TRBV9 CASSTGQGASNEKLFF TGTGCCAGCAGCACCGGACAGGGGGCGTCTAATGAAAAACTGTTTTTT
many - TRBJ1-1 TRBV19 CASSIRGASTEAFF TGTGCCAGTAGTATACGGGGGGCAAGCACTGAAGCTTTCTTT
many - TRBJ1-1 TRBV28 CASRQIWATTEAFF TGTGCCAGCAGACAAATCTGGGCCACGACTGAAGCTTTCTTT
many - TRBJ2-2 TRBV5-1 CASSPREGTSTGELFF TGCGCCAGCAGCCCGAGGGAAGGTACAAGCACTGGGGAGCTGTTTTTT
many TRBD2 TRBJ2-1 TRBV20-1 CSATSGLAGWEQFF TGCAGTGCTACGAGCGGACTAGCGGGTTGGGAGCAGTTCTTC
many TRBD2 TRBJ2-1 TRBV9 CASSVEAGVKYNEQFF TGTGCCAGCAGCGTCGAAGCGGGAGTGAAGTACAATGAGCAGTTCTTC
many TRBD2 TRBJ2-1 TRBV20-1 CSARVRGLAGEVNEQFF TGCAGTGCTAGAGTTCGCGGGCTAGCGGGAGAAGTCAATGAGCAGTTCTTC
many - TRBJ2-2 TRBV12-3/TRBV12-4 CASSLEATGELFF TGTGCCAGCAGTTTAGAGGCCACCGGGGAGCTGTTTTTT
many - TRBJ1-1 TRBV18 CASSPYTVRNTEAFF TGTGCCAGCTCACCATACACGGTCAGGAACACTGAAGCTTTCTTT
many - TRBJ2-3 TRBV30 CAWGRGLTQYF TGTGCCTGGGGTCGCGGGTTAACGCAGTATTTT
many TRBD2 TRBJ2-1 TRBV30 CAWEYTGTSGPNEQFF TGTGCCTGGGAATATACCGGGACTAGCGGTCCCAATGAGCAGTTCTTC
many - TRBJ2-7 TRBV24-1 CATSDPIGADEQYF TGTGCCACCAGTGACCCTATAGGGGCCGACGAGCAGTACTTC
- TRBD2 TRBJ2-2 TRBV9 CASTAGTSYTGELFF TGTGCCAGCACCGCCGGGACTAGCTACACCGGGGAGCTGTTTTTT
- - TRBJ2-7 TRBV30 CARLFLRDYEQYF TGTGCCCGCCTTTTTTTGCGGGACTACGAGCAGTACTTC
many - TRBJ2-1 TRBV5-1 CASSLRDEQFF TGCGCCAGCAGCTTGAGAGACGAGCAGTTCTTC
- - TRBJ2-1 TRBV27 CASGVAYNEQSF TGTGCCAGTGGTGTCGCCTACAATGAGCAGTCCTTC
- TRBD1 TRBJ2-7 TRBV6-1 CASSDSVRDRPYEQYF TGTGCCAGCAGTGACTCCGTCCGGGACAGGCCCTACGAGCAGTACTTC
few - TRBJ1-2 TRBV27 CASSQQGGYGYTF TGTGCCAGCAGTCAACAGGGAGGCTATGGCTACACCTTC
many TRBD1 TRBJ2-1 TRBV10-3 CAISNPGQGSNEQFF TGTGCCATCAGTAACCCGGGACAGGGGAGCAATGAGCAGTTCTTC
few - TRBJ2-7 TRBV6-2/TRBV6-3 CASSYTSGVSYEQYF TGTGCCAGCAGTTACACGTCGGGAGTATCCTACGAGCAGTACTTC
medium-sized - TRBJ1-4 TRBV18 CASSSDGANEKLFF TGTGCCAGCTCGTCGGACGGCGCGAATGAAAAACTGTTTTTT
many TRBD1 TRBJ2-3 TRBV6-1 CASSATGAPTQYF TGTGCCAGCAGTGCAACAGGGGCGCCAACGCAGTATTTT
many TRBD2 TRBJ2-1 TRBV7-6 CASSSIAGASSYNEQFF TGTGCCAGCAGCTCGATAGCGGGAGCGAGCTCCTACAATGAGCAGTTCTTC
medium-sized - TRBJ1-6 TRBV6-1 CASREGLGSPLHF TGTGCCAGCAGGGAGGGGCTCGGTTCACCCCTCCACTTT
few - TRBJ2-2 TRBV6-1 CASSPRGVSGELFF TGTGCCAGCAGTCCGAGGGGAGTTAGCGGGGAGCTGTTTTTT